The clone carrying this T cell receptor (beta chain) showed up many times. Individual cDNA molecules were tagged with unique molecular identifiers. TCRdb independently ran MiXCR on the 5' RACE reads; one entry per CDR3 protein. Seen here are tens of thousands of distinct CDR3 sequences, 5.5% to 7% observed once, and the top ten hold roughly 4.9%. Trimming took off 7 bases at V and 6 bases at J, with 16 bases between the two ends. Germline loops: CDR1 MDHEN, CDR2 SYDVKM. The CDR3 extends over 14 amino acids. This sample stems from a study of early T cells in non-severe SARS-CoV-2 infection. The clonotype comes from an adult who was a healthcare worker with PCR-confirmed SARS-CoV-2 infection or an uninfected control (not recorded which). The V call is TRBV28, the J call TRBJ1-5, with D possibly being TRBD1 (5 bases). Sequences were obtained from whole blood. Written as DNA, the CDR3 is TGTGCCAGCATCCTACCCCCCGACAGTCAGCCCCAGCATTTT. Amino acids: CASILPPDSQPQHF.